The sequence of this TCR beta chain was determined in a study of T cell repertoires in cytomegalovirus infection. Study-level information: The authors relied on CMV epitopes, both recently identified HLA-C-restricted and well-studied HLA-B-restricted. CMV infection and matching HLA type were both indicated by public TCR beta signatures. Overall study results and limits: Cumulated frequencies of public TCR beta families served to identify carriers of CMV plus the relevant HLA. The ex vivo response was dominated by HLA-C-restricted CMV-specific TCR beta clonotypes.

On this clonotype: Its specificity is unknown.

TCRdb used MiXCR to reprocess the reads, holding one entry per CDR3 protein. The sample includes approximately 470,000 distinct CDR3 sequences, about 39% of them seen just once. The length of the CDR3 is 13 residues. V lost 3 bases and J lost 3, with 9 bases in between. This receptor was taken from a human donor in good health (CMV status not recorded). Some clones in this sample may be carry-over from other donors' samples. Material: cultured PBMCs, obtained from culture after CMV antigen stimulation. V usage is TRBV12-3 or TRBV12-4 and J usage is TRBJ2-7, with D possibly being TRBD1 (5 bases). CDR3 region: CASSLSQDYEQYF. Written as DNA, the CDR3 is TGTGCCAGCAGTTTGTCACAGGACTACGAGCAGTACTTC.